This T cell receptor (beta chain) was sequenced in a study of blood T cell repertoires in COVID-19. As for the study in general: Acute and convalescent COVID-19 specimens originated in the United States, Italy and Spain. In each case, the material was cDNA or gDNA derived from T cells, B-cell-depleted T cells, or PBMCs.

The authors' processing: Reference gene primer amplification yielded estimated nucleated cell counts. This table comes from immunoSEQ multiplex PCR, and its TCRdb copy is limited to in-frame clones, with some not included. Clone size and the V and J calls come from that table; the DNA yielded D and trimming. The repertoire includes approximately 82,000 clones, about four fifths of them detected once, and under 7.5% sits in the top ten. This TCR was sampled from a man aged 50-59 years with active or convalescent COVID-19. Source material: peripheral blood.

For the CDR3, the DNA is TGTGCCAGCAGCTCCCACAGGGGGCTTAATGAGCAGTTCTTC. Amino acids: CASSSHRGLNEQFF. The J gene is TRBJ2-1, the V gene TRBV7-2, with 9 bases fitting TRBD1. Germline trimming cut 4 bases from V and 7 bases from J; bases unmatched to any gene: 5. The CDR3 has 14 amino acids. CDR1 and CDR2 from the germline V gene are SGHTA and FQGNSA.